Listed here are 3 T cell receptor beta chains from one sample, sequenced in a study of identical twins. Via MiXCR, TCRdb re-called the 5' RACE reads, giving one row per CDR3 protein. Here the sample spans approximately 350,000 distinct CDR3 sequences, 10% to 15% being singletons. This sample was shared with a second study, whose subject was yellow fever vaccine responses in identical twins.

Sequenced material: CD8+ T cells sorted from blood. These receptors came from a woman aged 18-35 years in good health.

V is TRBV28 and J is TRBJ2-7; 7 bases line up with TRBD2. The CDR3 consists of 13 residues. CDR1 MDHEN and CDR2 SYDVKM come from the germline V gene. Trimming took 3 bases from V and 7 from J; bases not matched to a gene: 6. CDR3: CASSFRTSREQYV. In DNA, the CDR3 is TGTGCCAGCAGTTTTAGGACTAGTCGGGAGCAGTACGTC.

This clonotype was seen many times. The chain joins TRBV6-5 to TRBJ1-4; D unclear. CDR3 length: 11 amino acids. The germline gives CDR1 MNHEY, CDR2 SVGAGI. V lost 4 bases, J lost 9 bases, and 6 bases lay in between. The CDR3 nucleotides read TGTGCCAGCAGTTCGGGTCAAAAACTGTTTTTT. As protein: CASSSGQKLFF.

The gene calls are TRBV7-9 and TRBJ1-2, with 10 bases lining up with TRBD1. Germline-derived CDR1 and CDR2 are SEHNR and FQNEAQ (reference sequence). The CDR3 runs to 15 residues. The V and J ends lost 1 base and 6 bases, in that order; junction bases with no gene match: 5. CDR3 amino acids: CASSLEETGGDGYTF. The CDR3 bases are TGTGCCAGCAGCTTAGAGGAGACAGGGGGCGATGGCTACACCTTC.